The TCR beta chain under discussion was sequenced for a study of T cell responses to AZD1222 COVID-19 vaccine. Study-level points and caveats: CD4 TCRs covered the whole spike, strongest at regions 160-218 and 743-854. Recipients of two AZD1222 doses showed rising Spike-specific TCR breadth and depth.

Sequencing was performed with immunoSEQ multiplex PCR; in TCRdb, only in-frame clones are kept and a portion is missing. Of about 120,000 clones listed, 70% to 90% are singletons. Second-dose groups at about 4 or about 12 weeks were pooled. The CDR3 sequence is 15 residues long. Trimming left V 3 bases short and J 4 bases short, with 16 bases between. Germline V gene lookup returns CDR1 KGHSH and CDR2 LQKENI. To note about this clone: Its antigen remains unknown.

The sample in question was peripheral blood, obtained 28 days after the second AZD1222 dose. This sequence joins TRBV18 and TRBJ2-7; D tentatively fits TRBD1 or TRBD2 (5 bases each). This TCR was recovered from an adult who received the AZD1222 COVID-19 vaccine. CDR3 in DNA: TGTGCCAGCTCACCCCCGGGGCTCAAGTGGTACGAGCAGTACTTC. This gives the protein CASSPPGLKWYEQYF. Drawing the rest from reference TRBV18 and TRBJ2-7, the complete variable domain is NAGVMQNPRHLVRRRGQEARLRCSPMKGHSHVYWYRQLPEEGLKFMVYLQKENIIDESGMPKERFSAEFPKEGPSILRIQQVVRGDSAAYFCASSPPGLKWYEQYFGPGTRLTVT.